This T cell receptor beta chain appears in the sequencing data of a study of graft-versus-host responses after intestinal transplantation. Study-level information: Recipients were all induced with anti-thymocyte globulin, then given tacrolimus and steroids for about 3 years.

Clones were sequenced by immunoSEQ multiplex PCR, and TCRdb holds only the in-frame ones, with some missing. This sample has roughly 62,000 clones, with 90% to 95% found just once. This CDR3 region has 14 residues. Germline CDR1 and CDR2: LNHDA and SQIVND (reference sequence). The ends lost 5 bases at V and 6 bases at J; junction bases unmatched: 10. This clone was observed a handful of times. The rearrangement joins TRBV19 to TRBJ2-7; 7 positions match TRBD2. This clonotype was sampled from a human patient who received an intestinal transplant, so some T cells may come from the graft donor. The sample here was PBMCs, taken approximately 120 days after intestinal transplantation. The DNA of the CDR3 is TGTGCCAGTAGTCCCGTAGCGGGCCCCAGCGAGCAGTACTTC. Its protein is CASSPVAGPSEQYF.